This is a list of T cell receptor beta chains from one sample in a study of shared clonotypes between healthy human individuals. Method: immunoSEQ multiplex PCR; TCRdb's copy keeps in-frame clones and lacks some. Of approximately 1,000,000 clones listed, about 84% are singletons. The sample comprised memory CD4+ T cells from PBMCs. The receptors originated from a man aged 18 to 29 in good health. Some clones in this sample may be carry-over from other donors' samples. The conserved cysteine and the conserved F or W are not part of the CDR3 here.

V | CDR3
TRBV18 | ASSPRAAGQGSNEQF
TRBV6-1 | ASTSTGNQPQH
TRBV2 | ASSAGGGVDTQY
TRBV7-3 | ASSLRVRSGELF
TRBV7-6 | ASSPAVGNEQF
TRBV11-2 | ASSSDKGRGRLWHGYT
TRBV29-1 | SVGRDSTYNEQF
TRBV4-2 | ASSQTFGQVNTEAF
TRBV5-1 | ASSLEGTAYEQY
TRBV6-1 | ASTPSGSYNEQF
TRBV11-2 | ASSSPREANVLT
TRBV30 | AWSAWDGLRTDTQY
TRBV18 | ASSRGGPNQPQH
TRBV27 | ASSFFPSGAPNRGTGELF
TRBV5-1 | ASSLHSGSTPDTQY
TRBV4-3 | ASSQVLLAGVGTGELF
TRBV7-3 | ASSLQSNTEAF
TRBV5-5 | ASSGAGTSGPNTGELF
TRBV5-4 | ASSLRSAGLTGELF
TRBV30 | AWKQDQETQY
TRBV6-6 | ASSYSTGGEADTQY
TRBV2 | ASSGDRGTANQPQH